The entry below describes one T cell receptor (beta chain). Its target is unknown. The data belong to a study of CXCR3-negative and CXCR3-positive naive CD8 T cells. Each TRB cDNA library was prepared by 5' RACE (with UMI labels). TCRdb re-called the 5' RACE reads and shows each CDR3 protein once, DNA omitted. The sample holds tens of thousands of distinct CDR3 sequences. The study, taken as a whole, reports: For CXCR3-positive naive cells, TRB CDR3s were more hydrophobic than those of CXCR3-negative naive cells.

The CDR3 sequence is 13 residues long. Per germline, CDR1 SEHNR and CDR2 FQNEAQ (reference sequence). The V call is TRBV7-9, the J call TRBJ2-7. Sequenced: naive CXCR3+ CD8+ T cells from blood. Subset noted: CD45RO-CCR7+CD27+CD95- naive CD8+ T cells expressing CXCR3 (TNR3+). The clonotype comes from a human donor in good health. Some clones in this sample may be carry-over from other donors' samples. This CDR3 reads CASSLASDYEQYF.